Sequencing of this T cell receptor (beta chain) was carried out in a study of T cell responses to AZD1222 COVID-19 vaccine. Study observations and caveats: Females outnumbered males among donors, who were mostly white British; clonal diversity was possibly underestimated. Spike-specific TCR breadth rose after two AZD1222 doses, and depth rose as well. Unmutated variant regions are reportedly targeted by nearly half of spike-specific TCRs. Distributed over spike, vaccine-associated CD4 TCRs predominated at 160-218 and 743-854.

The CDR3 loop spans 15 amino acids. With V trimmed by 3 bases and J by 2 bases, 7 bases remained unmatched. Per germline, CDR1 KGHSH and CDR2 LQKENI. Points on this clone: What it binds is unknown.

The assay was immunoSEQ multiplex PCR, and TCRdb's table has in-frame clones only and misses some. The sample records about 130,000 clones, 90% being singletons. The chain has TRBV18 and TRBJ2-7; 7 nucleotides line up with TRBD2. The material sequenced was peripheral blood, taken on day 0 of MenACWY control vaccination. This receptor was identified in an adult in good health. The CDR3 region has the DNA TGTGCCAGCTCACCCGGGAGCGGGACCCCCTACGAGCAGTACTTC. Its protein is CASSPGSGTPYEQYF.